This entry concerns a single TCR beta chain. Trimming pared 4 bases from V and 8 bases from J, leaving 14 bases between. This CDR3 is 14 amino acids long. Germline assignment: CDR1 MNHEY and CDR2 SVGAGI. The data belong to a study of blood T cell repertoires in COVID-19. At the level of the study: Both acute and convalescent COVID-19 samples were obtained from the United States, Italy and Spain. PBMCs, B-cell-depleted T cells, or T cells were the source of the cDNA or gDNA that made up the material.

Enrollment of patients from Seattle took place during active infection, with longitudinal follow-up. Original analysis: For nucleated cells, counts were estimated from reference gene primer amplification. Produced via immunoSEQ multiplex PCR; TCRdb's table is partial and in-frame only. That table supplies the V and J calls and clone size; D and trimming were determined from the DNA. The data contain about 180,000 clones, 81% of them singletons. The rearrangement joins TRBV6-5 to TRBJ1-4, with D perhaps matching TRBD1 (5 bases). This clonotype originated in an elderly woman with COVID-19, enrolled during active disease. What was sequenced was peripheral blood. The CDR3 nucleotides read TGTGCCAGCAGTTCCCCCAGGGTGGGGGAAAAACTGTTTTTT. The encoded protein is CASSSPRVGEKLFF.